A selection of T cell receptor beta chains follows, all from one sample in a study of T cells in Graves' hyperthyroidism and ophthalmopathy. TCRdb processed the multiplex PCR reads anew with MiXCR; each CDR3 protein has one entry. The repertoire holds 500,000 to 600,000 distinct CDR3 sequences, with about half as singletons. The material sequenced was peripheral blood or thyroid tissue (not recorded which). All receptors derive from a woman between 18 and 29 years old with Graves' hyperthyroidism. Both conserved end residues are part of each CDR3. D genes are given only for firm matches. The listing skips clone size in some rows; elsewhere it reads once, few, many or a size class.

clone_size d_call j_call v_call cdr3_aa cdr3_nt
. . TRBJ1-2 TRBV7-9 CASSYPGVGDGYTF TGTGCCAGCAGCTATCCCGGGGTTGGAGATGGCTACACCTTC
many . TRBJ1-2 TRBV12-3/TRBV12-4 CASSLTRNYGYTF TGTGCCAGCAGTTTAACGCGGAACTATGGCTACACCTTC
many TRBD2 TRBJ2-5 TRBV7-2 CASSKNSGIQETQYF TGTGCCAGCAGCAAAAATAGCGGGATTCAAGAGACCCAGTACTTC
many . TRBJ2-5 TRBV7-2 CASSLVVSRKETQYF TGTGCCAGCAGCTTAGTGGTGTCGAGAAAGGAGACCCAGTACTTC
. . TRBJ1-2 TRBV6-5 CASTYYGGRRGYTF TGTGCCAGCACCTACTACGGGGGGCGCAGGGGCTACACCTTC
once . TRBJ2-3 TRBV7-6 CASSYRRTSTDTQYF TGTGCCAGCAGCTACAGGAGAACTAGCACAGATACGCAGTATTTT
. TRBD2 TRBJ2-7 TRBV12-3/TRBV12-4 CASSHLGGGRPYEQYF TGTGCCAGCAGCCACCTGGGGGGCGGGAGGCCCTACGAGCAGTACTTC
once TRBD2 TRBJ2-7 TRBV27 CASSSGTSGPYEQYF TGTGCCAGCAGCTCCGGGACTAGCGGTCCCTACGAGCAGTACTTC
. TRBD1 TRBJ2-7 TRBV29-1 CSTSGEGAYEQYF TGCAGCACTTCAGGAGAGGGGGCTTACGAGCAGTACTTC
. TRBD1 TRBJ2-7 TRBV12-3/TRBV12-4 CASSYRTGEQYF TGTGCCAGCAGTTACCGGACAGGAGAGCAGTACTTC
. TRBD1 TRBJ2-1 TRBV13 CASSLVGQGAHEQFF TGTGCCAGCAGCTTAGTGGGACAGGGGGCCCATGAGCAGTTCTTC